This T cell receptor beta chain was recovered during a study of shared clonotypes between healthy human individuals. Study at large: Per donor, CD8 memory used one plate, CD8 naive used two, CD4 memory used three and CD4 naive used three.

The CDR3 runs 16 residues. With 4 bases clipped from V and 2 bases from J, the junction kept 6 bases outside the gene matches. Looked up from germline, CDR1 is MNHNY and CDR2 is SVGAGI (reference sequence). The CD4+ fraction was divided into a CD45RA+ naive subset and a CD45RA-negative memory subset. The study's findings and limits: Among non-shared clonotypes, generation probabilities were lower than among those shared by all four donors.

Concerning this clone: Antigen unknown.

Every immunoSEQ plate was one replicate of a subset's evenly spread DNA. Some clones are missing from TCRdb's copy, which holds only in-frame ones; the method was immunoSEQ multiplex PCR. The profile shows 650,000 to 750,000 clones, about 78% of them singletons. This TCR derives from a woman younger than 45 in good health. The chain employs TRBV6-6 and TRBJ2-7, with 12 bases that match TRBD2. The specimen was memory CD4+ T cells sorted from blood. Specified subset: CD45RA-negative fraction. The DNA for the CDR3 is TGTGCCAGCAGTTCCGGACTAGCGGGAAAGGCCTACGAGCAGTACTTC. Its protein product is CASSSGLAGKAYEQYF.